This TCR beta chain was documented in a study of T cell responses to AZD1222 COVID-19 vaccine. The assay was immunoSEQ multiplex PCR, and TCRdb's table has in-frame clones only and misses some. The sample has some 130,000 clones, just over 90% seen once; the top ten hold around 0.99%. This clone was seen only once. This CDR3 contains 22 residues. V shed 7 bases and J shed 0 bases, with 33 bases lying between them. CDR1 and CDR2 (germline): KGHDR, SFDVKD. Second doses at about 4 or about 12 weeks were pooled. The TCR originated in an adult who received the AZD1222 COVID-19 vaccine. This material consisted of peripheral blood, taken 28 days after the second AZD1222 dose. The chain is built from TRBV24-1 and TRBJ2-1, with TRBD2 as a possible D gene (6 bases). CDR3 protein: CATRFHPHPAGLKVSSYNEQFF. As DNA, the CDR3 is TGTGCCACCAGATTTCACCCCCACCCGGCGGGGCTCAAGGTTAGCTCCTACAATGAGCAGTTCTTC.